One and the same sample provided the 10 T cell receptor beta chains below, sequenced in a study of blood T cell repertoires in COVID-19. Sequencing was performed with immunoSEQ multiplex PCR; in TCRdb, only in-frame clones are kept and a portion is missing. The sample includes tens of thousands of clones, roughly 80% seen only once; the top ten take about 17%. The sequenced material came from peripheral blood. The receptors shown here come from a man between 60 and 70 years old with acute or convalescent COVID-19.

The chain has TRBV5-4 and TRBJ2-5; 11 nucleotides match TRBD2. Germline CDR1 and CDR2: SGHNT and YYREEE (reference sequence). The CDR3 sequence is 17 residues long. Unmatched junction bases numbered 14, after V lost 4 bases and J lost 6 bases. This chain's CDR3 is CASSPLDSGGARQTQYF. In DNA form, the CDR3 reads TGTGCCAGCAGCCCCCTTGATAGCGGGGGGGCCAGGCAGACCCAGTACTTC.

The chain employs TRBV15 and TRBJ2-5; TRBD1 matches 9 bases. This CDR3 spans 15 amino acids. Per the germline V gene, CDR1 is LNHNV and CDR2 is YYDKDF (reference sequence). Trimming cost V 1 base and J 1 base; bases outside gene matches: 1. The CDR3 DNA reads as TGTGCCACCAGCAGAGGGGGACAGGGCCAAGAGACCCAGTACTTC. Protein: CATSRGGQGQETQYF.

This chain connects TRBV4-3 to TRBJ2-1; possible D gene TRBD2, 6 bases. Trimming shortened V by 0 bases and J by 7 bases, and 10 bases separated the two germline ends. Germline lookup yields CDR1 LGHNA and CDR2 YSLEER. The CDR3 is made up of 14 amino acids. Written as DNA, the CDR3 is TGCGCCAGCAGCCAAGATTGGGGGGAGAATGAGCAGTTCTTC. This encodes CASSQDWGENEQFF.

A remark on this clone: Mismatch with germline at one junction end may stem from a read error. V is TRBV11-2 and J is TRBJ2-3; TRBD2 is a possible D gene (5 bases). This CDR3 spans 13 amino acids. Germline values: CDR1 SGHAT, CDR2 FQNNGV. The CDR3 is CASSFPSTDTQYF. CDR3 in DNA: TGTGCCAGCAGCTTCCCTAGCACCGATACGCAGTATTTT. Drawing the rest from reference TRBV11-2 and TRBJ2-3, the complete variable domain is EAGVAQSPRYKIIEKRQSVAFWCNPISGHATLYWYQQILGQGPKLLIQFQNNGVVDDSQLPKDRFSAERLKGVDSTLKIQPAKLEDSAVYLCASSFPSTDTQYFGPGTRLTVL.

The chain carries TRBV15 and TRBJ2-7; a weak D match, TRBD2 (6 bases). V was cut by 0 bases and J by 3 bases, with 15 bases left in between. The CDR3 spans 16 residues. Germline V gives CDR1 LNHNV, CDR2 YYDKDF (reference sequence). This chain's CDR3 is CATSREGGGKSYEQYF. DNA of the CDR3: TGTGCCACCAGCAGAGAAGGTGGAGGGAAAAGCTACGAGCAGTACTTC.

This chain links TRBV6-2 or TRBV6-3 with TRBJ1-2; 9 nucleotides align to TRBD1. The trim removed 3 bases at V and 8 bases at J, leaving 10 bases unmatched. Per the germline V gene, CDR1 is MNHEY and CDR2 is SVGEGT. The CDR3 length is 15 residues. The CDR3 DNA reads as TGTGCCAGCAGTTATCAACAGGGGGCGCGTTTCGGCTACACCTTC. This translates into CASSYQQGARFGYTF.

V is TRBV6-5 and J is TRBJ2-1, with 9 bases fitting TRBD2. With 2 bases clipped from V and 2 bases from J, the junction kept 4 bases outside the gene matches. Looked up from germline, CDR1 is MNHEY and CDR2 is SVGAGI. The CDR3 extends over 16 amino acids. CDR3 bases: TGTGCCAGCAGTTACGGGCGGGGGGGAGCCTACAATGAGCAGTTCTTC. It is translated as CASSYGRGGAYNEQFF.

V is TRBV30 and J is TRBJ2-6; the match to TRBD1 covers 9 bases. The ends lost 3 bases at V and 2 bases at J; junction bases unmatched: 14. Looked up from germline, CDR1 is GTSNPN and CDR2 is SVGIG (reference sequence). The CDR3 consists of 19 residues. The CDR3 DNA reads as TGTGCCTGGAGCGCCGGGATCGGGACAGGGAGGACTGGGGCCAACGTCCTGACTTTC. Translated: CAWSAGIGTGRTGANVLTF.

The gene calls are TRBV10-3 and TRBJ2-7; tentatively, D is TRBD1 (5 bases). This CDR3 contains 15 residues. V lost 4 bases and J 4 bases, leaving 17 bases between the germline ends. Germline V CDR1 and CDR2: ENHRY, SYGVKD. CDR3 nucleotide sequence: TGTGCCATCAGTGGATCAGACAGCGTGGGATACGAGCAGTACTTC. It specifies CAISGSDSVGYEQYF.

As DNA, the CDR3 is TGTGCCAGCAGCTTGAAACAGCCCTTGGGTGTCGACGAGCAGTACTTC. Its translation: CASSLKQPLGVDEQYF. V gene TRBV5-5 combines with J gene TRBJ2-7; D gene unclear. From germline, CDR1 is SGHKS and CDR2 YYEKEE (reference sequence). The CDR3 has 16 residues. The ends were cut back, 1 base at V and 5 bases at J, with 19 bases in the middle. Full variable domain (remainder filled in from reference TRBV5-5 and TRBJ2-7): DAGVTQSPTHLIKTRGQQVTLRCSPISGHKSVSWYQQVLGQGPQFIFQYYEKEERGRGNFPDRFSARQFPNYSSELNVNALLLGDSALYLCASSLKQPLGVDEQYFGPGTRLTVT.